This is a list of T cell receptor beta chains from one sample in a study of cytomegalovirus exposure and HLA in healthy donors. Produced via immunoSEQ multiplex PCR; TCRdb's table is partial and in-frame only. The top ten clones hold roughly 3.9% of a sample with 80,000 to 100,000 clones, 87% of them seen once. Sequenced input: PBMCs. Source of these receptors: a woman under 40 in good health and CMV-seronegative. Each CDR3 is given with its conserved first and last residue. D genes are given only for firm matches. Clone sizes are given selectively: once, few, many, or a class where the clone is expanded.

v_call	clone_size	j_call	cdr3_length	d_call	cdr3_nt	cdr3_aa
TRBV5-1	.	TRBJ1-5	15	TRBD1	TGCGCCAGCAGCCTGGGAATGACAGGGGATCAGCCCCAGCATTTT	CASSLGMTGDQPQHF
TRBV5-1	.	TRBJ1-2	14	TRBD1	TGCGCCAGCAGCGTGGGACAGGGTTTCCGGGGCTACACCTTC	CASSVGQGFRGYTF
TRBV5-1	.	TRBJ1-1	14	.	TGCGCCAGCAGCTTGGACGGGGGGAACACTGAAGCTTTCTTT	CASSLDGGNTEAFF
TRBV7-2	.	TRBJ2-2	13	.	TGTGCCAGCAGCACTACTAGTACCGGGGAGCTGTTTTTT	CASSTTSTGELFF
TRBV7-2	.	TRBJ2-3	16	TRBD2	TGTGCCAGCAGCTTAAGCGGGAGCCCCTCGGGGGGTAACAAGTATTTT	CASSLSGSPSGGNKYF
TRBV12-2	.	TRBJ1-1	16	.	TGTGCAAGTCGCTTAGCCAGGACAGAACCTGACACTGAAGCTTTCTTT	CASRLARTEPDTEAFF
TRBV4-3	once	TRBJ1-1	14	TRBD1	TGCGCCAGCAGCCAAGGAGTGACAGGGCTTGAAGCTTTCTTT	CASSQGVTGLEAFF
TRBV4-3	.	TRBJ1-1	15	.	TGCGCCAGCAGCCAAGACAGGGGAGCGGACACTGAAGCTTTCTTT	CASSQDRGADTEAFF
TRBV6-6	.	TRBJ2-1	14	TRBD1	TGTGCCAGCAGAGCTGGGACAGGGAGAAATGAGCAGTTCTTC	CASRAGTGRNEQFF
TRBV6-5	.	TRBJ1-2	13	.	TGTGCCAGCAGCCCTCGGGTCCACGGCGGCTACACCTTC	CASSPRVHGGYTF
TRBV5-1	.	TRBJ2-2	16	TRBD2	TGCGCCAGCAGCTTGGAACCCAGCGGGGGGGCCGGGGAGCTGTTTTTT	CASSLEPSGGAGELFF
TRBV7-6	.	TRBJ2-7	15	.	TGTGCCAGCAGCTCTCCACAGGGACCCCTTTACGAGCAGTACTTC	CASSSPQGPLYEQYF
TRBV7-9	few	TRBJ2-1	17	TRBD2	TGTGCCAGCAGCTTATATCCACGGCTAGCGGGAAAGATTGAGCAGTTCTTC	CASSLYPRLAGKIEQFF
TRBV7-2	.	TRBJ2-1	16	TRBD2	TGTGCCAGCAGCCGCCAACTAGCGAGCTCCTACAATGAGCAGTTCTTC	CASSRQLASSYNEQFF
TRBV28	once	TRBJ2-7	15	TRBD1	TGTGCCAGCAGACCCCGGACAGGCAGCTCCTACGAGCAGTACTTC	CASRPRTGSSYEQYF
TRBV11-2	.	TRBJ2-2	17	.	TGTGCCAGCAGCTGGATACCGGGTCCCTCCGCCGGCGGGGAGCTGTTTTTT	CASSWIPGPSAGGELFF
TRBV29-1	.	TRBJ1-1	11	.	TGCAGCGTTGACGGTGGCGGGAGGGCTTTCTTT	CSVDGGGRAFF
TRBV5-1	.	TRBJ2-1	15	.	TGCGCCAGCAGCTTGTTCGGCGGGGCAAACAATGAGCAGTTCTTC	CASSLFGGANNEQFF
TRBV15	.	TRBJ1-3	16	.	TGTGCCACCAGCAGAGAACCACTACACTCTGGAAACACCATATATTTT	CATSREPLHSGNTIYF
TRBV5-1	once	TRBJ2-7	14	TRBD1	TGCGCCAGCAGCTTGTCGACAGGGGTCTACGAGCAGTACTTC	CASSLSTGVYEQYF
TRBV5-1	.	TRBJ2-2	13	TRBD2	TGCGCCAGCGGGGGGGTACACACCGGGGAGCTGTTTTTT	CASGGVHTGELFF
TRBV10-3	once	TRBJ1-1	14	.	TGTGCCATCAGTGAGTCTCTGGGGGCGACTGAAGCTTTCTTT	CAISESLGATEAFF
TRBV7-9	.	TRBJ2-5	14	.	TGTGCCAGCAGCTTAGGCGGTTTCCCCGAGACCCAGTACTTC	CASSLGGFPETQYF
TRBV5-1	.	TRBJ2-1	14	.	TGCGCCAGCAGCTTGGTGCCGAGTGACAATGAGCAGTTCTTC	CASSLVPSDNEQFF
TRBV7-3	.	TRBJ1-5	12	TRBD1	TGTGCCAGCAGCGCCGCGCCGGGACAGGGACATTTT	CASSAAPGQGHF
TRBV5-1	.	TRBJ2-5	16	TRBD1	TGCGCCAGCAGCTGGTGGACAGGCCCGGTAAAGGAGACCCAGTACTTC	CASSWWTGPVKETQYF
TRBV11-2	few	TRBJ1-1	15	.	TGTGCCAGCAGCTTAGATAGGGGAAGAGAGACTGAAGCTTTCTTT	CASSLDRGRETEAFF
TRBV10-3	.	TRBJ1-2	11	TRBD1	TGTGCCATCACCGAGGGGGCTGGCTACACCTTC	CAITEGAGYTF
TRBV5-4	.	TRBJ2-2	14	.	TGTGCCAGCAGCTTGGAGTCTGCGACCGGGGAGCTGTTTTTT	CASSLESATGELFF
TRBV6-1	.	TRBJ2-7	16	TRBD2	TGTGCCAGCAGTGATACTAGCGGTGTGCTTGGATTCGAGCAGTACTTC	CASSDTSGVLGFEQYF
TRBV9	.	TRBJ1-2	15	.	TGTGCCAGCAGCCCTAGCTCGGGACTCAACTATGGCTACACCTTC	CASSPSSGLNYGYTF
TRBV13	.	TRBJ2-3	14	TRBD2	TGTGCCAGCAGCTTACGACTAGCGACCGATACGCAGTATTTT	CASSLRLATDTQYF
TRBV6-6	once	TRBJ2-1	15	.	TGTGCCAGCAGTTACTCGAGAGCCGAATACAATGAGCAGTTCTTC	CASSYSRAEYNEQFF
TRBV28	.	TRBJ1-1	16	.	TGTGCCAGCAGTTTAGGGCGGGTTTGGGGGCGGACTGAAGCTTTCTTT	CASSLGRVWGRTEAFF
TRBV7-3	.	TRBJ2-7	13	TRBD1	TGTGCCAGCAGGCGGCAGACAGGGGTCGAGCAGTACTTC	CASRRQTGVEQYF
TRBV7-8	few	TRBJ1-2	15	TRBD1	TGTGCCAGCAGCTTAGCACAGGGGGTGGGCTATGGCTACACCTTC	CASSLAQGVGYGYTF
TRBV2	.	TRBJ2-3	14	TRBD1	TGTGCCAGCAGTGAGGACAGGGACGCAGATACGCAGTATTTT	CASSEDRDADTQYF
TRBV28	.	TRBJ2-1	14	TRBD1	TGTGCGACTCTAGAGACAGGGTCCTACAATGAGCAGTTCTTC	CATLETGSYNEQFF
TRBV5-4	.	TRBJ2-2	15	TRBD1	TGTGCCAGCAGCCGGACAGGGGGCAACACCGGGGAGCTGTTTTTT	CASSRTGGNTGELFF
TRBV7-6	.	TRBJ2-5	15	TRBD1	TGTGCCAGCAGCCGACGCAGGGGGTTGGGGGAGACCCAGTACTTC	CASSRRRGLGETQYF
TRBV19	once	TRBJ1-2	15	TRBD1	TGTGCCAGTAATCCCGGGACAGGGGTCCTCTATGGCTACACCTTC	CASNPGTGVLYGYTF
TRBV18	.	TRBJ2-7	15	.	TGTGCCAGCTCACCACCGGCTAGCGCTACCTACGAGCAGTACTTC	CASSPPASATYEQYF
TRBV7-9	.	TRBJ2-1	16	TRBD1	TGTGCCAGCAGCCAGAAGACAGGGAGCTCCTACAATGAGCAGTTCTTC	CASSQKTGSSYNEQFF
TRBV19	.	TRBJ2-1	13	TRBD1	TGTGCCACCCGGACAGGGGGCTCTTATGAGCAGTTCTTC	CATRTGGSYEQFF
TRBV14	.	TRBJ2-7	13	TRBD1	TGTGCCAGCAGCCAATACAGGGGCTACGAGCAGTACTTC	CASSQYRGYEQYF
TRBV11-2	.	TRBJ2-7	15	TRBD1	TGTGCCAGCAGCTTAGAGGGACAGGGGGTAAACGAGCAGTACTTC	CASSLEGQGVNEQYF
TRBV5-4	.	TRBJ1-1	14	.	TGTGCCAGCAGATACGACGGGGGTAGTCCTGAAGCTTTCTTT	CASRYDGGSPEAFF
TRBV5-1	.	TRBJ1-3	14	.	TGCGCCAGCAGCTCCGGAGACCCTGGAAACACCATATATTTT	CASSSGDPGNTIYF
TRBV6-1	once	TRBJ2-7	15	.	TGTGCCAGCAGTGAATTCACAGTCCATTCCTACGAGCAGTACTTC	CASSEFTVHSYEQYF